Below, one TCR beta chain is given with its context. Its antigen remains unidentified. This sample was included in a study of cytomegalovirus exposure and HLA in healthy donors. Study observations and caveats: One cluster of highly shared sequence variants probably arose as a sequencing artifact. The CMV antigen specificity of a few CMV-associated chains was confirmed through in vitro analysis. The authors later linked a missense DCLRE1C variant to TCR beta V- and J-gene trimming. Earlier analysis yielded a pattern in which most TCR beta V segments were productive about 87% or about 30% of the time.

A multiplex PCR was run with 60 Vbeta primers and 13 Jbeta primers. The protocol was immunoSEQ multiplex PCR, while the TCRdb copy is restricted to in-frame clones and leaves out a portion. The repertoire includes about 200,000 clones, 79% of them detected once, and around 0.38% sits in the top ten. V was pared by 6 bases and J by 4 bases, with 14 bases of the junction left unmatched. The CDR3 is made up of 16 amino acids. Germline CDR1 is KGHSH and CDR2 is LQKENI. The chain has TRBV18 and TRBJ1-1; 7 nucleotides match TRBD1. The sequence derives from a male donor in good health and CMV-seropositive. The sequencing sample was made of PBMCs. The CDR3 nucleotides read TGTGCCAGCTCCCTAGGACGGCAAAGGACAGGCACTGAAGCTTTCTTT. It specifies CASSLGRQRTGTEAFF.